The rows below give T cell receptor beta chains drawn from one sample of a study of cytomegalovirus exposure and HLA in healthy donors. The data were produced by immunoSEQ multiplex PCR, yet TCRdb's version contains in-frame clones alone and is incomplete. The sample shows more than 95,000 clones, roughly 76% of them seen only once. Sequencing input: PBMCs. Source of these receptors: a woman in her forties or fifties in good health and CMV-seronegative. Each CDR3 is given with its conserved first and last residue. The D gene is left open where the match is weak. Rows give clone size only sometimes, using once, few, many, or a class for an expanded clone.

15	TRBJ2-5	TRBD2	NA	TRBV15	CATSRDPLAGETQYF	TGTGCCACCAGCAGAGACCCTCTAGCGGGAGAGACCCAGTACTTC
16	TRBJ2-7	NA	NA	TRBV18	CASSPVSVTVSYEQYF	TGTGCCAGCTCACCGGTTTCCGTGACAGTCTCCTACGAGCAGTACTTC
18	TRBJ2-1	TRBD2	NA	TRBV5-1	CASSSGLAGGSSYNEQFF	TGCGCCAGCAGCTCCGGACTAGCGGGAGGGAGCTCCTACAATGAGCAGTTCTTC
16	TRBJ2-3	TRBD2	NA	TRBV11-2	CASSPLAGVFTDTQYF	TGTGCCAGCAGCCCCCTAGCGGGAGTTTTCACAGATACGCAGTATTTT
16	TRBJ1-1	NA	NA	TRBV19	CASSDQEGFAATEAFF	TGTGCCAGTAGTGATCAAGAGGGATTCGCGGCCACTGAAGCTTTCTTT
12	TRBJ2-7	NA	once	TRBV11-2	CASSLLGHEQYF	TGTGCCAGCAGCCTCTTGGGCCACGAGCAGTACTTC
14	TRBJ1-4	NA	NA	TRBV15	CATSRGGGIEKLFF	TGTGCCACCAGCAGAGGAGGAGGGATCGAAAAACTGTTTTTT
14	TRBJ2-5	TRBD1	NA	TRBV19	CASSDRGDEETQYF	TGTGCCAGTTCGGACAGGGGCGATGAAGAGACCCAGTACTTC
15	TRBJ2-4	NA	NA	TRBV7-8	CASSSQALAENIQYF	TGTGCCAGCAGCTCCCAGGCTTTAGCGGAAAACATTCAGTACTTC
14	TRBJ2-2	NA	NA	TRBV6-1	CASTYRGGTGELFF	TGTGCCAGCACTTATAGGGGGGGCACCGGGGAGCTGTTTTTT
16	TRBJ2-2	TRBD1	NA	TRBV4-3	CASSQDRDRGHGELFF	TGCGCCAGCAGCCAAGACCGGGACAGGGGACACGGGGAGCTGTTTTTT
14	TRBJ2-5	TRBD2	NA	TRBV27	CASSRTSGQETQYF	TGTGCCAGCAGTCGGACTAGCGGCCAAGAGACCCAGTACTTC
14	TRBJ2-7	NA	NA	TRBV30	CAWTAPGGAYEQYF	TGTGCCTGGACAGCCCCGGGGGGCGCGTACGAGCAGTACTTC
12	TRBJ1-2	TRBD1	once	TRBV30	CAWSRGNYGYTF	TGTGCCTGGAGCAGGGGGAACTATGGCTACACCTTC
16	TRBJ1-1	NA	NA	TRBV11-2	CASSVVGPESGTEAFF	TGTGCCAGCAGCGTTGTTGGGCCTGAAAGCGGGACTGAAGCTTTCTTT
13	TRBJ2-7	TRBD2	NA	TRBV6-5	CASSGGSSYEQYF	TGTGCCAGCAGTGGCGGGAGCTCCTACGAGCAGTACTTC
18	TRBJ1-2	NA	NA	TRBV30	CAWTNLVDAVEWRHGYTF	TGTGCCTGGACCAACCTTGTGGATGCAGTGGAGTGGAGGCATGGCTACACCTTC
14	TRBJ1-1	TRBD1	NA	TRBV5-6	CASSADTGGTEAFF	TGTGCCAGCAGCGCCGACACAGGGGGCACTGAAGCTTTCTTT
14	TRBJ1-1	TRBD1	NA	TRBV10-3	CAIKGTGGVGEAFF	TGTGCCATCAAAGGGACAGGGGGCGTCGGTGAAGCTTTCTTT
19	TRBJ2-3	TRBD2	NA	TRBV18	CASSPPTTFPGLRTDTQYF	TGTGCCAGCTCACCCCCGACCACTTTTCCGGGACTACGCACAGATACGCAGTATTTT
20	TRBJ2-1	TRBD2	NA	TRBV28	CASSLPGRLAGMGSYNEQFF	TGTGCCAGCAGCTTACCCGGTCGACTAGCGGGTATGGGGTCCTACAATGAGCAGTTCTTC
18	TRBJ2-1	TRBD2	NA	TRBV27	CASRKGYGREASYNEQFF	TGTGCCAGCAGAAAAGGTTATGGGCGGGAGGCGTCCTACAATGAGCAGTTCTTC
14	TRBJ2-3	NA	NA	TRBV9	CASSVDPSTDTQYF	TGTGCCAGCAGCGTAGATCCTAGCACAGATACGCAGTATTTT
11	TRBJ2-5	NA	NA	TRBV2	CASSARETQYF	TGTGCCAGCAGTGCGAGGGAGACCCAGTACTTC